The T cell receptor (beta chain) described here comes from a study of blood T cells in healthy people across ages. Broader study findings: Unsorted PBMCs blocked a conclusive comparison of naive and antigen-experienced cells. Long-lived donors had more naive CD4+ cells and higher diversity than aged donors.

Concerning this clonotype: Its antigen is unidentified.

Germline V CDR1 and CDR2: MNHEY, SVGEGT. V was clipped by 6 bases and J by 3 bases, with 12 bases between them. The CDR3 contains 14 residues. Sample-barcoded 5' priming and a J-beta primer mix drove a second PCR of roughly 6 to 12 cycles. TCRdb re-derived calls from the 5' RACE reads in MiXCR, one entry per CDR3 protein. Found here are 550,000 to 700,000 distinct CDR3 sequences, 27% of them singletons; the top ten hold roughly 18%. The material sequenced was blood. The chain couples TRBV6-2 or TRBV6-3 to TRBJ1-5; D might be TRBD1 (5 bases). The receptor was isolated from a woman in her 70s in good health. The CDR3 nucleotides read TGTGCCAGCAGCCAACGACAGTACAATCAGCCCCAGCATTTT. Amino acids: CASSQRQYNQPQHF.